This T cell receptor beta chain was identified during a study of CD8 T cells in Susac syndrome. High-throughput TCR beta sequencing covered peripheral CD8+ and CD4+ T cells. Germline-derived CDR1 and CDR2 are SQVTM and ANQGSEA. The CDR3 extends over 16 amino acids. Trimming at V came to 2 bases and at J to 0 bases, leaving 6 bases not matched to a gene. cDNA came from about 0.5 to 1 ug RNA primed by random hexamers. TCRdb independently ran MiXCR on the immunoSEQ multiplex PCR reads; one entry per CDR3 protein. The repertoire holds approximately 150,000 distinct CDR3 sequences, with roughly 94% as singletons.

The source is a human donor with multiple sclerosis. Sequencing used CD4+ T cells from PBMCs. The genes are TRBV29-1 and TRBJ2-1; TRBD2 agrees at 8 bases. Here the CDR3 DNA reads TGCAGCGTTGAATTAGGAAGCGGGAGCTCCTACAATGAGCAGTTCTTC. This translates into CSVELGSGSSYNEQFF.